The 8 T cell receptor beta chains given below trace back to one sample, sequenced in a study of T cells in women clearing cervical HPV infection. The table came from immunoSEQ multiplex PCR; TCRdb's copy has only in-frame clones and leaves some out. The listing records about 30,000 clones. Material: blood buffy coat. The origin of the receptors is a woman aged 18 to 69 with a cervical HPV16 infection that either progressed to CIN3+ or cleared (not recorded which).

The CDR3 loop is CASSSTGRGYTF. The covered CDR3 bases are TGTGCCAGCAGTAGTACAGGTCGCGGC. V gene TRBV7-2 combines with J gene TRBJ1-2, with D possibly matching TRBD1 (5 bases). The read terminates 3 residues before the CDR3 end, so the remaining end is supplied by the germline J gene. Germline CDR1 is SGHTA and CDR2 is FQGNSA. The CDR3 is 12 amino acids.

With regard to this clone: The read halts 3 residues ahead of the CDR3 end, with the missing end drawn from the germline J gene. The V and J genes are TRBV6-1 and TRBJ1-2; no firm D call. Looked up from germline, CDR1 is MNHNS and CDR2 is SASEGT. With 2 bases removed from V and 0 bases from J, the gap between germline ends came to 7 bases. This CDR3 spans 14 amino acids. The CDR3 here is CASSEISANYGYTF. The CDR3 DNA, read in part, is TGTGCCAGCAGTGAAATCTCAGCTAACTATGGC.

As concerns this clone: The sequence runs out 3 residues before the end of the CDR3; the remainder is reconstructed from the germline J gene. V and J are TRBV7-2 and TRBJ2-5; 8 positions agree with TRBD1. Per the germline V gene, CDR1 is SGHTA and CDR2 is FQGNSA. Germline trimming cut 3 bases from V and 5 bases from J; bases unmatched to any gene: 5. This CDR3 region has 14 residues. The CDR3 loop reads CASSFSGGLETQYF. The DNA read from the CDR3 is TGTGCCAGCAGCTTCTCAGGGGGCTTGGAGACC.

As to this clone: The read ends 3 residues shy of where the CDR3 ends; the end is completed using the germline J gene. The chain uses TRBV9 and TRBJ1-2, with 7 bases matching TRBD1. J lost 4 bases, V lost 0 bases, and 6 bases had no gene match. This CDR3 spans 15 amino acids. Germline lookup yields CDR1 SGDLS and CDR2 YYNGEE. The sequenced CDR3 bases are TGTGCCAGCAGCGTAGAGGCAGGGGGAAGCTATGGC. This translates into CASSVEAGGSYG. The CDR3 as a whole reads CASSVEAGGSYGYTF.

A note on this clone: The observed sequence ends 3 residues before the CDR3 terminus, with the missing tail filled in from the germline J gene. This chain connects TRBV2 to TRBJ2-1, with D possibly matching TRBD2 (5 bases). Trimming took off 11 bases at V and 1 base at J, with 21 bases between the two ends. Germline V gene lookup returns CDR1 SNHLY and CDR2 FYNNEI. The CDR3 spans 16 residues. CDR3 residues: CAPSSGTGISYNEQFF. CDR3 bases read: TGTGCCCCCTCGAGCGGAACTGGAATTTCCTACAATGAG.

The CDR3 sequence is CSVGGLTATTDTQYF. Partial CDR3 DNA: TGCAGCGTTGGAGGTCTGACAGCCACCACAGATACG. V usage is TRBV29-1 and J usage is TRBJ2-3, with D possibly TRBD1 on 5 matching bases. The read ends 3 residues early relative to the CDR3; the germline J gene fills the gap. Trimming shortened V by 4 bases and J by 2 bases, and 16 bases separated the two germline ends. The CDR3 extends over 15 amino acids. Germline V gives CDR1 SQVTM, CDR2 ANQGSEA.

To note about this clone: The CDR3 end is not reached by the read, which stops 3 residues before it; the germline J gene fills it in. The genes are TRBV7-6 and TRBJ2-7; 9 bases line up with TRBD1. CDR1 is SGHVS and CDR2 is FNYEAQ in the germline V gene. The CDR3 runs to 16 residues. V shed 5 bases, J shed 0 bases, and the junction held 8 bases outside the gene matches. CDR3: CASSDRQGVSSYEQYF. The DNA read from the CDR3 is TGTGCCAGCAGCGACAGACAGGGGGTTAGCTCCTACGAG.

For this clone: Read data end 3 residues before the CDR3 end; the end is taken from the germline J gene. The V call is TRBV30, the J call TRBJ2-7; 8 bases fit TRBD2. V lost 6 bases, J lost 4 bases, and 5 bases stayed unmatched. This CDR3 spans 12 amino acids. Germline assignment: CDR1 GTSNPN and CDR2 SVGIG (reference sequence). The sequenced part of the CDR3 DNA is TGTGCCTGCGCTAGCGGGCCGTACGAG. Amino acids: CACASGPYE. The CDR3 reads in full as CACASGPYEQYF. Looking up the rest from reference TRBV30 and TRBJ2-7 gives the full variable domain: SQTIHQWPATLVQPVGSPLSLECTVEGTSNPNLYWYRQAAGRGLQLLFYSVGIGQISSEVPQNLSASRPQDRQFILSSKKLLLSDSGFYLCACASGPYEQYFGPGTRLTVT.